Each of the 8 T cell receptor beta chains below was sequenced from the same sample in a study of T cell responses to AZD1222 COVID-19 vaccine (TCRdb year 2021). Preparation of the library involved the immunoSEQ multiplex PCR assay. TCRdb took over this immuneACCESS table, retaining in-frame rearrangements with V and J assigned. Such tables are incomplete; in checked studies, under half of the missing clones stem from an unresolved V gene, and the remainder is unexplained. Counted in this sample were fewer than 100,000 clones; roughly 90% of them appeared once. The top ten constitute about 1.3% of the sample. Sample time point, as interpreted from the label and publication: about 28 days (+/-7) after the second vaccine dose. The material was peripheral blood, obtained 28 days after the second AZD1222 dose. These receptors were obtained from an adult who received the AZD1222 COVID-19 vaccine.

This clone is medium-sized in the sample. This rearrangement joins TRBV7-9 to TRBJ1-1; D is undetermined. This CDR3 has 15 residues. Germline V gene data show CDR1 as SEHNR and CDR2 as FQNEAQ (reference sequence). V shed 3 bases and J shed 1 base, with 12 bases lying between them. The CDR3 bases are TGTGCCAGCAGCTTTCTTCCCGCGGGGAACACTGAAGCTTTCTTT. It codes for CASSFLPAGNTEAFF.

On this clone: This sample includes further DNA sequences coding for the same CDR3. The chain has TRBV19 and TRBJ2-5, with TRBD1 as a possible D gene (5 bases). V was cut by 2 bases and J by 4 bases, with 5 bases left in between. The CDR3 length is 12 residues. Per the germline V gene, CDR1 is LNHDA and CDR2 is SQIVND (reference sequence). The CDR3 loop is CASSIRGETQYF. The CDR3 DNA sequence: TGTGCCAGTAGTATAAGGGGAGAGACCCAGTACTTC.

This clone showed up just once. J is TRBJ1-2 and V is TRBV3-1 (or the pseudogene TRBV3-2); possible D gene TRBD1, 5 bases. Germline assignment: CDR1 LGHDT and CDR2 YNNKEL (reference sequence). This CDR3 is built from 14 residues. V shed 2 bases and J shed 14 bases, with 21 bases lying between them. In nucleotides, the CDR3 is TGTGCCAGCAGCCAACCCCCGGGACGCCTGGCGCCAACCTTC. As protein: CASSQPPGRLAPTF.

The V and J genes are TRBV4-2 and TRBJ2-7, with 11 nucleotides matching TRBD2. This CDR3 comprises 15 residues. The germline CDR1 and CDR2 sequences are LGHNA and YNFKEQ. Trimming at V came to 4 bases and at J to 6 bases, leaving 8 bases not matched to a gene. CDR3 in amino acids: CASSPLAGGPTEQYF. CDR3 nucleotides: TGTGCCAGCAGCCCCTTAGCGGGGGGGCCGACCGAGCAGTACTTC.

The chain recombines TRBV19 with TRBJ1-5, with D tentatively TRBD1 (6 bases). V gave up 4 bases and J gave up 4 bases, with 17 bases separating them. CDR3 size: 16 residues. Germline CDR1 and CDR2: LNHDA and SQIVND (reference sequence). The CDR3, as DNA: TGTGCCAGTAGTACAACGGACAGAGTACTAAATCAGCCCCAGCATTTT. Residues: CASSTTDRVLNQPQHF.

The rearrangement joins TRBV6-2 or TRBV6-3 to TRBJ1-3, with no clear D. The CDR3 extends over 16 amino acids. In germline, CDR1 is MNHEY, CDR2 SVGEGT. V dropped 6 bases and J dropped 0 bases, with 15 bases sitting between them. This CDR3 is CASSLRVGNSGNTIYF. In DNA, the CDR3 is TGTGCCAGCAGCCTGCGTGTTGGGAACTCTGGAAACACCATATATTTT.

Written as DNA, the CDR3 is TGTGCCAGCAGCCAGGCTTTTGAGCAGTACTTC. This codes for CASSQAFEQYF. V is TRBV3-1 (or the pseudogene TRBV3-2) and J is TRBJ2-7; D not certain. The germline CDR1 and CDR2 sequences are LGHDT and YNNKEL (reference sequence). This CDR3 region has 11 residues. The germline V and J ends were trimmed by 3 bases and 7 bases, with 7 bases remaining between them.

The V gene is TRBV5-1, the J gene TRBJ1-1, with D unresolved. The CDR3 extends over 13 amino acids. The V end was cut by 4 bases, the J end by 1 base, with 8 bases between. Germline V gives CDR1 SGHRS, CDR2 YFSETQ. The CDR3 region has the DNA TGCGCCAGCAGCACCGGAGGGAACACTGAAGCTTTCTTT. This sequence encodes CASSTGGNTEAFF.